The present TCR beta chain was sequenced within a study of CD8+ T cells in alopecia areata listed by TCRdb under 2018. Turning to the overall study: Treated patients were enrolled in an open-label pilot trial of oral tofacitinib at 5 to 10 mg twice daily for moderate-to-severe alopecia areata. Patients stayed on tofacitinib for 6 to 18 months and then had 6 months of follow-up off drug so that delayed response and recurrence could be assessed. In both human patients and the C3H/HeJ mouse model, the study applied high-throughput TCRbeta sequencing to look at T cell clonal expansion in alopecia areata. Human TCRbeta sequencing covered scalp tissue and sorted CD4+ and CD8+ peripheral blood T cells from patchy and totalis/universalis alopecia areata patients and healthy controls. Biopsies were taken from tofacitinib-treated patients at baseline and at 4 and 24 weeks of treatment, and a later scalp biopsy was taken in several of the tofacitinib-treated patients. Clonality in the scalp was compared among normal scalp (n=4), patchy alopecia areata scalp (n=8), and alopecia totalis/universalis scalp (n=8). RNA came from the PAXgene miRNA kit for fixed scalp, the miRNeasy kit for PBMCs, and the RNeasy kit for mouse skin. TCRbeta CDR3 regions were amplified by immunoSEQ multiplex PCR with 35 Vbeta forward and 13 Jbeta reverse primers.

This clone was observed a few times. Its antigen remains unidentified. Base qualities are missing; no much larger clone stands one base away. The protocol used for the library was the immunoSEQ multiplex PCR assay. For TCR sequencing, RNA was extracted from every sample and reverse transcribed into cDNA to serve as template. First-strand cDNA was synthesized with SuperScript III using a 2:1 mix of oligo-dT and random hexamers. Amplification bias was assessed with a synthetic immune receptor repertoire, and residual bias was removed computationally. Turning to the authors' computational methods: Raw reads were preprocessed for error removal, and CDR3 was defined according to IMGT conventions as running from the conserved cysteine to phenylalanine. Clonality was calculated as 1 minus Shannon entropy normalized by log2 of the number of productive unique TCRs. Scalp TCRbeta sequences were cross-referenced with sorted blood CD4 and CD8 repertoires so that the CD4 or CD8 identity of scalp clones could be inferred. TCRdb limited this immuneACCESS table to in-frame rearrangements with V and J called. A share of clones is missing; checked studies link under half to unresolved V genes, and the rest is unexplained. V, J and clone size were drawn from that table, and D and trimming were deduced from the DNA. In this sample the table shows about 180,000 clones, less than 80% of which occur a single time. The ten largest clones capture about an eighth of the sample.

Per the publication, the time point label means: baseline before oral tofacitinib. Lesional scalp punch biopsies and peripheral blood were obtained from alopecia areata patients. After PBMCs were isolated by density centrifugation and stained for CD3, CD4 and CD8, a FACSAria was used to sort CD4+ and CD8+ T cells. Results and caveats for the whole study, not just this receptor: Unlike mouse skin, which is dominated by gammadelta T cells, normal human skin has resident alphabeta T cells that are also sequenced, and this complicates analysis of the scalp TCR repertoire. Shared TCR sequences between patients were less evident than in mice, which may be partly attributable to HLA diversity in the patient population. Lesional scalp, especially in alopecia totalis/universalis, showed higher clonality and more expanded CD8+ clones than normal scalp, suggesting antigenic drive.

The source was CD8+ T cells sorted from blood, collected at week 0. The TCR originated in a human donor with alopecia areata.

The CDR3 region has the sequence CASSYGSNQPQHF. The DNA is TGTGCCAGCAGTTACGGGAGCAATCAGCCCCAGCATTTT. The chain was built from TRBV6-5 and TRBJ1-5; the D gene cannot be named for sure. Based on the germline V gene, the CDR1 and CDR2 sequences are MNHEY and SVGAGI. The CDR3 runs 13 amino acids, cysteine and phenylalanine included. The kept DNA is CDR3 alone, 39 bases in frame from the first base. The junction shows trimming of 2 bases on V and 1 base on J, plus 3 bases between the germline ends.